This T cell receptor beta chain is drawn from a study of early T cells in non-severe SARS-CoV-2 infection. As for the study in general: The input, bulk RNA from unsorted whole blood, was sequenced, and chains were unpaired.

Germline values: CDR1 DFQATT, CDR2 SNEGSKA (reference sequence). V trimming: 6 bases; J trimming: 0 bases; junction bases outside the gene matches: 4. The CDR3 loop spans 14 amino acids. This clonotype appeared many times. Molecules of cDNA were individually given unique molecular identifiers that were attached to them. From the 5' RACE reads, TCRdb called clonotypes with MiXCR, one entry per CDR3 protein. This table holds 30,000 or so distinct CDR3 sequences, roughly 4.7% found once. The chain links TRBV20-1 to TRBJ2-4; 8 nucleotides align to TRBD1. The sample consisted of whole blood. The receptor's source is an adult who was a healthcare worker with PCR-confirmed SARS-CoV-2 infection or an uninfected control (not recorded which). The CDR3 spells CSAETGGAKNIQYF. The CDR3 DNA reads TGCAGTGCCGAAACAGGGGGAGCCAAAAACATTCAGTACTTC.